These 4 T cell receptor beta chains came from one sample sequenced in a study of human T cells and chemical hapten exposure. Time point here: pre-sensitization, week 0. Described treatment: therapeutic diphenylcyclopropenone sensitization with weekly scalp DPC. TCRdb independently ran MiXCR on the RACE reads; one entry per CDR3 protein. This table holds around 60,000 distinct CDR3 sequences, 6.5% to 8.5% found once. Sequencing was performed on whole blood, taken in connection with sensitization to the hapten diphenylcyclopropenone (DPC). The receptors were gathered from a woman between 25 and 40 years old with alopecia areata. Some clones in this sample may be carry-over from other donors' samples.

At least ten counts were recorded for this clonotype. The chain links TRBV7-9 to TRBJ1-1; possibly TRBD1 for D (5 bases). Trimming pared 1 base from V and 5 bases from J, leaving 14 bases between. Germline assignment: CDR1 SEHNR and CDR2 FQNEAQ (reference sequence). The CDR3 length is 15 residues. CDR3 nucleotides: TGTGCCAGCAGCTTAGAGACTGGGGGTGATACTGAAGCTTTCTTT. It is translated as CASSLETGGDTEAFF.

This clonotype has at least ten counts. The chain combines TRBV3-1 with TRBJ2-7; D may be TRBD1 (6 bases). Trimming stripped 2 bases from V and 0 bases from J, with 8 bases between. The CDR3 loop spans 14 amino acids. Germline CDR1 reads LGHDT; CDR2 reads YNNKEL (reference sequence). The CDR3 loop reads CASSQLDSSYEQYF. The CDR3 DNA is TGTGCCAGCAGCCAATTGGACAGCTCCTACGAGCAGTACTTC.

This clonotype was seen more than once but under ten times. CDR3 in DNA: TGTGCCAGCAGCCCAATAAACACCGGGGAGCTGTTTTTT. This sequence encodes CASSPINTGELFF. The chain uses TRBV3-1 and TRBJ2-2; D remains ambiguous. V lost 4 bases to trimming and J lost 2 bases, with 5 bases between them. The CDR3 is 13 residues long. Germline V gives CDR1 LGHDT, CDR2 YNNKEL (reference sequence). The complete variable domain, with remaining parts taken from reference TRBV3-1 and TRBJ2-2, reads DTAVSQTPKYLVTQMGNDKSIKCEQNLGHDTMYWYKQDSKKFLKIMFSYNNKELIINETVPNRFSPKSPDKAHLNLHINSLELGDSAVYFCASSPINTGELFFGEGSRLTVL.

Many counts were recorded for this clonotype. The chain has TRBV12-3 or TRBV12-4 and TRBJ2-6; 9 nucleotides agree with TRBD1. This CDR3 contains 20 residues. The V gene end was trimmed by 5 bases and the J gene end by 1 base; junction bases not matched to a gene: 15. Written as DNA, the CDR3 is TGTGCCAGCAGTCCGCCCGACAGGGGGTTGTTGAGATCTGGGGCCAACGTCCTGACTTTC. Residues: CASSPPDRGLLRSGANVLTF.